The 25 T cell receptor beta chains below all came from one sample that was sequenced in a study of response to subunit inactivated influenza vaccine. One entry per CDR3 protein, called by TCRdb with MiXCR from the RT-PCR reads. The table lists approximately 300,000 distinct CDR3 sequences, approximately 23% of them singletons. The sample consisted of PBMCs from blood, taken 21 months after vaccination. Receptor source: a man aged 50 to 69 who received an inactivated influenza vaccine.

As DNA, the CDR3 is TGTGCCAGCAGGGGGGACAGGGTTTCCTACGAGCAGTACTTC. The encoded protein is CASRGDRVSYEQYF. The J gene is TRBJ2-7, the V gene TRBV6-1, with 9 bases identical to TRBD1. The J segment lost 1 base and the V segment lost 6 bases, leaving 4 bases of the junction unmatched. Germline CDR1 and CDR2: MNHNS and SASEGT. CDR3 length: 14 amino acids.

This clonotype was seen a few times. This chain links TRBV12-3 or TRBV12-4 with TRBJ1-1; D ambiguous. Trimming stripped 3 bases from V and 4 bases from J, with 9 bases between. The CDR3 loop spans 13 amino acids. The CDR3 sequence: CASSFEVRTEAFF. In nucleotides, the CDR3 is TGTGCCAGCAGTTTTGAGGTTCGCACTGAAGCTTTCTTT.

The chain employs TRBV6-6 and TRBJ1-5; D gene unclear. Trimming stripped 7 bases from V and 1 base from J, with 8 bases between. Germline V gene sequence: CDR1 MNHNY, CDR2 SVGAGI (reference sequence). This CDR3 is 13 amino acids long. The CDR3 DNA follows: TGTGCCAGCATCTTAGGGAGCAATCAGCCCCAGCATTTT. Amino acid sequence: CASILGSNQPQHF.

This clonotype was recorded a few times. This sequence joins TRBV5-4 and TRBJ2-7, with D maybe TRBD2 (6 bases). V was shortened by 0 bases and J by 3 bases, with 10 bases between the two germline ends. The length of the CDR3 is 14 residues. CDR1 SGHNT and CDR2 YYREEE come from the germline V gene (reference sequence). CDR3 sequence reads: CASSLGGVDYEQYF. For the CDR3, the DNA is TGTGCCAGCAGCTTGGGGGGGGTGGACTACGAGCAGTACTTC.

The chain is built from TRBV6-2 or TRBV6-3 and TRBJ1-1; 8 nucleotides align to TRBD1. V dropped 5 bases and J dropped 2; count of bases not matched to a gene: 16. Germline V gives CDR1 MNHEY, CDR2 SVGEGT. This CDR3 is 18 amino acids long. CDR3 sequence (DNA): TGTGCCAGCAGTCCAATCTTTTCGGACAGGGAGGTCAACACTGAAGCTTTCTTT. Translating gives CASSPIFSDREVNTEAFF.

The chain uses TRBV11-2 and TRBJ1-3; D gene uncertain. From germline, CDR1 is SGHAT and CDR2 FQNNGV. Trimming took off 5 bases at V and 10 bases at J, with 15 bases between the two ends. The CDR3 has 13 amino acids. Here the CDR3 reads CASSIPRGPTIYF. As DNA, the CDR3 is TGTGCCAGCAGCATTCCCCGAGGGCCGACCATATATTTT.

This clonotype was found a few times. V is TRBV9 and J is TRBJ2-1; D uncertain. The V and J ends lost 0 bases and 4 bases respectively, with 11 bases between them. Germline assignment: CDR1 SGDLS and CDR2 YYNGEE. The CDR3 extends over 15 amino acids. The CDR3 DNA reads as TGTGCCAGCAGCGTAGATGGGGTTATATACAATGAGCAGTTCTTC. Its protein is CASSVDGVIYNEQFF.

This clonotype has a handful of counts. The DNA of the CDR3 is TGTGCCACCAGTGACCCCAGGGGAGGAAGCAATCAGCCCCAGCATTTT. This gives the protein CATSDPRGGSNQPQHF. The V call is TRBV24-1, the J call TRBJ1-5; TRBD1 is a possible D gene (6 bases). Germline CDR1 reads KGHDR; CDR2 reads SFDVKD. Trimming pared 4 bases from V and 1 base from J, leaving 13 bases between. The CDR3 runs to 16 residues.

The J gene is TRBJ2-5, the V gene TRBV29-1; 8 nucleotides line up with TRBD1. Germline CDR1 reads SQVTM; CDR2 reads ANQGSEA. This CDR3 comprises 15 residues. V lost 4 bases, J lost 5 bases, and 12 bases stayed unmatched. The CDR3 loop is CSVGQGMGFGETQYF. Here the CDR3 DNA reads TGCAGCGTTGGACAGGGGATGGGATTCGGGGAGACCCAGTACTTC. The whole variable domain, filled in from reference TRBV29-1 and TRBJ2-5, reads SAVISQKPSRDICQRGTSLTIQCQVDSQVTMMFWYRQQPGQSLTLIATANQGSEATYESGFVIDKFPISRPNLTFSTLTVSNMSPEDSSIYLCSVGQGMGFGETQYFGPGTRLLVL.

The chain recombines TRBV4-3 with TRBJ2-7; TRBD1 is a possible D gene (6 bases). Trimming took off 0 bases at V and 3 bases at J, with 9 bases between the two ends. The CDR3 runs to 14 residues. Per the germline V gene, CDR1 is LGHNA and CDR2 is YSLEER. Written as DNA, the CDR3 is TGCGCCAGCAGCCAAGACCGACAGGTCTACGAGCAGTACTTC. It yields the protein CASSQDRQVYEQYF.

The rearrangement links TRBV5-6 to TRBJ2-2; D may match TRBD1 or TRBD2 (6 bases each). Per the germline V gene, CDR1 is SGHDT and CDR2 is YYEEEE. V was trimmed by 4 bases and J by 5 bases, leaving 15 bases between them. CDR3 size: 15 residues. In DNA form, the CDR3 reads TGTGCCAGCAGCCCGACGGGGGCAGGGACCGGGGAGCTGTTTTTT. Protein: CASSPTGAGTGELFF.

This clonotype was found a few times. The CDR3 is CASSQGRAVGNTIYF. The CDR3 bases are TGCGCCAGCAGCCAAGGCAGGGCAGTTGGAAACACCATATATTTT. This chain links TRBV4-3 with TRBJ1-3; a weak D match, TRBD1 (5 bases). The germline V and J ends were trimmed by 1 base and 3 bases, with 10 bases remaining between them. CDR1 and CDR2 (germline): LGHNA, YSLEER. The CDR3 totals 15 residues.

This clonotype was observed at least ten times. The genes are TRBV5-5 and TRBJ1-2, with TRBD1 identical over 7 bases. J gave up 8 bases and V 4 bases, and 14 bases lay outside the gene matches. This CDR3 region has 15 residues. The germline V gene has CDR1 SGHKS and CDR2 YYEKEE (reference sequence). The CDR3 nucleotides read TGTGCCAGCAGCGCATTCCGACAGGGTAGGGAGGGCTACACCTTC. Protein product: CASSAFRQGREGYTF.

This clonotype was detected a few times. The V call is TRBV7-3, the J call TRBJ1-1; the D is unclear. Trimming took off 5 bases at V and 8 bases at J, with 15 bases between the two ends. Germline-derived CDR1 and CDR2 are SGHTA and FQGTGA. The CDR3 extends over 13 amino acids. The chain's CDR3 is CASSPEWGTEAFF. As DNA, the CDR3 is TGTGCCAGCAGCCCCGAATGGGGAACAGAAGCTTTCTTT.

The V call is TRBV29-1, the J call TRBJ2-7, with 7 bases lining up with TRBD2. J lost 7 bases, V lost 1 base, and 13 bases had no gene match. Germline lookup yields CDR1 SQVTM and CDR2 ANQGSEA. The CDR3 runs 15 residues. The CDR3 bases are TGCAGCGTTGAAGTAATTGAGACTCCCGGGAGGGAGCAGTACTTC. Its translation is CSVEVIETPGREQYF.

DNA of the CDR3: TGCAGCGTTGAAGATGGGAGGGGCACTGAAGCTTTCTTT. Translation gives CSVEDGRGTEAFF. This chain connects TRBV29-1 to TRBJ1-1, with D perhaps TRBD1 (5 bases). V was pared by 0 bases and J by 4 bases, with 9 bases between. The germline CDR1 and CDR2 sequences are SQVTM and ANQGSEA. The CDR3 covers 13 residues.

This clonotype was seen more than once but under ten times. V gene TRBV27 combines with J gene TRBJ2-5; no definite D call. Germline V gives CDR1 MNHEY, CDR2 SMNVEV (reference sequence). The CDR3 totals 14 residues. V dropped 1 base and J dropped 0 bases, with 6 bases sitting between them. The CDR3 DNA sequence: TGTGCCAGCAGTTTATTTCACGACCAAGAGACCCAGTACTTC. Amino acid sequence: CASSLFHDQETQYF.

The CDR3 coding sequence is TGTGCCACCAGCACCCGGAGGGGTAGCGGGATACCTCCTTGGGGCACAGATACGCAGTATTTT. Translation: CATSTRRGSGIPPWGTDTQYF. The chain links TRBV15 to TRBJ2-3; 8 bases line up with TRBD2. This CDR3 spans 21 amino acids. Germline V gene sequence: CDR1 LNHNV, CDR2 YYDKDF (reference sequence). V lost 4 bases to trimming and J lost 1 base; unmatched junction nucleotides: 22.

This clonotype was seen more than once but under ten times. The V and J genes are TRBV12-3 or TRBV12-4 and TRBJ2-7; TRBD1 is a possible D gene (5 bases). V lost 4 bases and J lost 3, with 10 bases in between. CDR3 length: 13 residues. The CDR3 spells CASSYDSYYEQYF. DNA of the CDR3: TGTGCCAGCAGTTATGACAGTTACTACGAGCAGTACTTC.

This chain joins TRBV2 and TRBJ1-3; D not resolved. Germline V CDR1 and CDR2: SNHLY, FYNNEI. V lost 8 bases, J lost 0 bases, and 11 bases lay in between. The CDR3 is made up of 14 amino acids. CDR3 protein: CASFGLFSGNTIYF. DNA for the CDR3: TGTGCCAGCTTCGGACTGTTCTCTGGAAACACCATATATTTT.

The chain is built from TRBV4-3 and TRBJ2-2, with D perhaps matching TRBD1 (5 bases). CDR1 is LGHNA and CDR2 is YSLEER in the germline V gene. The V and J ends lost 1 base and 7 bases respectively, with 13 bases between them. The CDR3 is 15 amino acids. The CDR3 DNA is TGCGCCAGCAGCCAAGGGGGCAGGTCTATCGGGGAGCTGTTTTTT. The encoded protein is CASSQGGRSIGELFF.

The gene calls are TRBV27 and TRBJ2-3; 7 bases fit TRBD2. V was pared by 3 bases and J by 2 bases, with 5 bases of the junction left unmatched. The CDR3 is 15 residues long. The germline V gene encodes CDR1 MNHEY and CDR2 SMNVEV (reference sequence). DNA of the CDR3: TGTGCCAGCAGTTTGATGCGGGGGACCACAGATACGCAGTATTTT. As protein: CASSLMRGTTDTQYF.

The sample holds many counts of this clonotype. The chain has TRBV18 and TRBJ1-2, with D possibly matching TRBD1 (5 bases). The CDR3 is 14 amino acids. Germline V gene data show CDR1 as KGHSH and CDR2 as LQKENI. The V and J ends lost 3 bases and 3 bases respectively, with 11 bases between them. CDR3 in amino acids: CASSPSPGDYGYTF. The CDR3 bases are TGTGCCAGCTCACCGAGCCCGGGGGACTATGGCTACACCTTC.

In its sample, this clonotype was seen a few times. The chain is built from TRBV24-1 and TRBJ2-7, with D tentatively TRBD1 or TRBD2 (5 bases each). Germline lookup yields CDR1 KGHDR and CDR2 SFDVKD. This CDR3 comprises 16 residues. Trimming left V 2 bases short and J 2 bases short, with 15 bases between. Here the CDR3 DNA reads TGTGCCACCAGTGATTCCTCCCCGCTGGGGGCCTACGAGCAGTACTTC. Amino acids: CATSDSSPLGAYEQYF.

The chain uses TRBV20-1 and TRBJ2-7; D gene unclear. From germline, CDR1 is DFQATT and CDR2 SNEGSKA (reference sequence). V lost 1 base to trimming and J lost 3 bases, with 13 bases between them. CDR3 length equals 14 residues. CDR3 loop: CSARAAHLVYEQYF. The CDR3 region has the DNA TGCAGTGCTAGAGCGGCACACTTGGTCTACGAGCAGTACTTC.